One sample yielded the 13 T cell receptor beta chains listed below, sequenced in a study of cytomegalovirus exposure and HLA in healthy donors. Profiled with immunoSEQ multiplex PCR; TCRdb holds only in-frame clones, not every one. The data show some 260,000 clones, about 90% seen once. The sequencing input was PBMCs. The receptors shown here come from a man between 18 and 35 years old in good health and CMV-seropositive.

V gene TRBV6-5 combines with J gene TRBJ1-1, with D perhaps TRBD1 (5 bases). The length of the CDR3 is 15 residues. The germline V gene has CDR1 MNHEY and CDR2 SVGAGI. Trimming left V 6 bases short and J 4 bases short, with 18 bases between. Written as DNA, the CDR3 is TGTGCCAGCAGCCCAATACGGGGGATTTTCACTGAAGCTTTCTTT. Its translation is CASSPIRGIFTEAFF.

The chain has TRBV28 and TRBJ2-7; possible D gene TRBD1, 6 bases. Trimming left V 5 bases short and J 1 base short, with 15 bases between. This CDR3 has 15 amino acids. Germline V gene data show CDR1 as MDHEN and CDR2 as SYDVKM. The CDR3 DNA reads as TGTGCCAGCAGTCCCACCTCTGACAGGTCCTACGAGCAGTACTTC. Its translation: CASSPTSDRSYEQYF.

The rearrangement uses TRBV6-1 and TRBJ2-5, with D possibly being TRBD2 (5 bases). The V end lost 3 bases, the J end lost 5 bases, and 25 bases lay between the germline ends. Germline CDR1 MNHNS, CDR2 SASEGT. This CDR3 spans 18 amino acids. The CDR3 nucleotides are TGTGCCAGCAGTGAGATTGTTTGGGCAGTCACCCAGCGGGAGACCCAGTACTTC. Translation gives CASSEIVWAVTQRETQYF.

V and J are TRBV25-1 and TRBJ2-6; 7 bases match TRBD1. Per germline, CDR1 MGHDK and CDR2 SYGVNS. The V gene end was trimmed by 3 bases and the J gene end by 0 bases; junction bases not matched to a gene: 8. There are 18 residues in the CDR3. The CDR3 DNA sequence: TGTGCCAGCAGTGACGGACAGGAGTCCTTCTCTGGGGCCAACGTCCTGACTTTC. Its translation: CASSDGQESFSGANVLTF. Looking up the rest from reference TRBV25-1 and TRBJ2-6 gives the full variable domain: EADIYQTPRYLVIGTGKKITLECSQTMGHDKMYWYQQDPGMELHLIHYSYGVNSTEKGDLSSESTVSRIRTEHFPLTLESARPSHTSQYLCASSDGQESFSGANVLTFGAGSRLTVL.

The rearrangement uses TRBV5-4 and TRBJ2-2, with D hard to call. V lost 4 bases and J lost 4, with 17 bases in between. The CDR3 loop spans 16 amino acids. CDR1 and CDR2 (germline): SGHNT, YYREEE (reference sequence). The CDR3 loop reads CASSGTTPTFTGELFF. The CDR3 coding sequence is TGTGCCAGCAGCGGTACGACACCCACGTTCACCGGGGAGCTGTTTTTT.

A few counts support this clone. This chain uses TRBV4-3 with TRBJ2-7, with D possibly TRBD1 on 5 matching bases. This CDR3 has 15 residues. CDR1 LGHNA and CDR2 YSLEER come from the germline V gene. Trimming cost V 0 bases and J 6 bases, with 15 bases left between them. The CDR3 region is CASSQDRLVGAEQYF. CDR3 DNA sequence: TGCGCCAGCAGCCAAGATCGCTTAGTAGGGGCCGAGCAGTACTTC.

The DNA of the CDR3 is TGTGCCAGCAGCCCAGTTAGCGGGAGGGCAATCTACGAGCAGTACTTC. This sequence encodes CASSPVSGRAIYEQYF. The rearrangement links TRBV11-2 to TRBJ2-7, with 11 bases matching TRBD2. The CDR3 runs 16 residues. V lost 5 bases to trimming and J lost 3 bases; unmatched junction nucleotides: 9. CDR1 is SGHAT, CDR2 FQNNGV, per germline.

The gene calls are TRBV5-4 and TRBJ2-7; D is perhaps TRBD2 (5 bases). This CDR3 has 15 amino acids. Germline V lookup: CDR1 SGHNT, CDR2 YYREEE (reference sequence). V lost 1 base, J lost 0 bases, and 11 bases lay in between. DNA of the CDR3: TGTGCCAGCAGCTTGCGGACGGGATACTCCTACGAGCAGTACTTC. It is translated as CASSLRTGYSYEQYF.

This clone was detected only a few times. V gene TRBV4-3 combines with J gene TRBJ2-1; 8 bases are shared with TRBD2. The length of the CDR3 is 16 residues. Germline CDR1 reads LGHNA; CDR2 reads YSLEER. With V trimmed by 0 bases and J by 8 bases, 9 bases remained unmatched. The CDR3 reads CASSQEASGRGYEQFF. CDR3 DNA sequence: TGCGCCAGCAGCCAAGAAGCCAGCGGGAGAGGTTATGAGCAGTTCTTC.

This chain's CDR3 is CASRPPGEAETQYF. DNA for the CDR3: TGTGCCAGCAGACCCCCGGGGGAGGCGGAGACCCAGTACTTC. This chain joins TRBV6-6 and TRBJ2-5; D may be TRBD2 (6 bases). V lost 6 bases, J lost 5 bases, and 16 bases lay in between. CDR1 is MNHNY, CDR2 SVGAGI, per germline (reference sequence). This CDR3 has 14 residues.

This chain joins TRBV6-5 and TRBJ2-1; 13 bases match TRBD2. The CDR3 loop spans 15 amino acids. V was pared by 6 bases and J by 4 bases, with 3 bases of the junction left unmatched. Germline CDR1 and CDR2: MNHEY and SVGAGI. For the CDR3, the DNA is TGTGCCAGCAGGAGGACTAGCGGGAGATACAATGAGCAGTTCTTC. Translating gives CASRRTSGRYNEQFF.

The gene calls are TRBV4-1 and TRBJ1-5; D is unresolved. The germline V gene has CDR1 MGHRA and CDR2 YSYEKL. This CDR3 contains 12 residues. V shed 3 bases and J shed 9 bases, with 9 bases lying between them. CDR3 residues: CASSQLPGPQHF. CDR3 in DNA: TGCGCCAGCAGCCAGCTACCGGGGCCCCAGCATTTT.

This chain connects TRBV29-1 to TRBJ2-3; maybe TRBD2 (5 bases). Germline V gene lookup returns CDR1 SQVTM and CDR2 ANQGSEA. This CDR3 has 12 residues. With 6 bases removed from V and 3 bases from J, the gap between germline ends came to 10 bases. The CDR3 nucleotides read TGCAGCGTCTCCCCGGGGACAGATACGCAGTATTTT. Residues: CSVSPGTDTQYF.